One sample yielded the 24 T cell receptor beta chains listed below, sequenced in a study of monozygotic twins with inflammatory bowel disease (dated 2019 in TCRdb). The library was prepared using 5' RACE. The data were produced on an Illumina HiSeq 2500. Each CDR3 protein sequence appears as one entry after TCRdb reprocessed the reads, and no DNA is included. In this sample's table one finds roughly 330,000 distinct CDR3 sequences. The top ten clonotypes cover approximately 2% of the sample. The sample was blood. The source is a human donor with ulcerative colitis or Crohn's disease, or a healthy co-twin of an affected twin (not recorded which).

This chain connects TRBV6-5 to TRBJ2-1; no DNA is available, so the TRBD1 call from TCRdb remains unchecked. Germline values: CDR1 MNHEY, CDR2 SVGAGI. This CDR3 spans 18 amino acids. The CDR3: CASSSRQGAMGGLNEQFF.

The chain couples TRBV4-2 to TRBJ2-7; there is no DNA to check the TCRdb D call of TRBD2. This CDR3 contains 15 residues. Germline-derived CDR1 and CDR2 are LGHNA and YNFKEQ. The CDR3 here is CASSPGTSAPYEQYF.

V usage is TRBV7-2 and J usage is TRBJ2-3; the D call from TCRdb, TRBD2, cannot be confirmed without DNA. This CDR3 is built from 15 residues. Germline CDR1 is SGHTA and CDR2 is FQGNSA. The CDR3 sequence is CASSLVAGSQDTQYF.

This chain uses TRBV11-2 with TRBJ2-7. The CDR3 length is 12 residues. Germline V gives CDR1 SGHAT, CDR2 FQNNGV. The chain's CDR3 is CASSSLSYEQYF.

The rearrangement links TRBV9 to TRBJ2-5; the TCRdb call, TRBD2, lacks DNA for checking. The CDR3 has 15 amino acids. Germline V gene lookup returns CDR1 SGDLS and CDR2 YYNGEE. CDR3 residues: CASSVGTTAWETQYF.

This chain connects TRBV2 to TRBJ2-4. Germline V gives CDR1 SNHLY, CDR2 FYNNEI. CDR3 length: 15 residues. Here the CDR3 reads CASSEQQLAKNIQYF.

The V and J genes are TRBV30 and TRBJ2-2; TCRdb designates TRBD1, a call that cannot be tested without DNA. CDR1 and CDR2 (germline): GTSNPN, SVGIG (reference sequence). The CDR3 contains 17 residues. The CDR3 spells CAWSLPQWTGSTGELFF. Combining the CDR3 with reference TRBV30 and TRBJ2-2 gives the whole variable domain SQTIHQWPATLVQPVGSPLSLECTVEGTSNPNLYWYRQAAGRGLQLLFYSVGIGQISSEVPQNLSASRPQDRQFILSSKKLLLSDSGFYLCAWSLPQWTGSTGELFFGEGSRLTVL.

J is TRBJ2-1 and V is TRBV7-2; with no DNA, the TCRdb D assignment of TRBD1 cannot be verified. Germline lookup yields CDR1 SGHTA and CDR2 FQGNSA. The CDR3 has 14 amino acids. Here the CDR3 reads CASSLVTGHNEQFF.

The chain carries TRBV4-1 and TRBJ2-1; TCRdb outputs TRBD1, but without DNA this stays unchecked. This CDR3 region has 20 residues. Germline CDR1 is MGHRA and CDR2 is YSYEKL. The CDR3 spells CASSQALIYSRDRGHNEQFF.

The chain couples TRBV12-3 or TRBV12-4 to TRBJ1-5; checking the TCRdb D call of TRBD1 is not possible without DNA. The CDR3 is 15 residues long. CDR3 loop: CASSPERQGFQPQHF.

The gene calls are TRBV7-2 and TRBJ1-2; the TRBD1 assignment by TCRdb is unverifiable without DNA. CDR1 SGHTA and CDR2 FQGNSA come from the germline V gene. The CDR3 runs to 18 residues. CDR3 region: CASSLAPSTPGQGHGYTF. The variable domain in full, completed from reference TRBV7-2 and TRBJ1-2, reads GAGVSQSPSNKVTEKGKDVELRCDPISGHTALYWYRQSLGQGLEFLIYFQGNSAPDKSGLPSDRFSAERTGGSVSTLTIQRTQQEDSAVYLCASSLAPSTPGQGHGYTFGSGTRLTVV.

The rearrangement links TRBV12-3 or TRBV12-4 to TRBJ2-1; without DNA, the TCRdb call of TRBD1 cannot be checked. The CDR3 is 16 amino acids. CDR3 sequence reads: CASSLSGQGSYNEQFF.

The chain joins TRBV24-1 to TRBJ2-5. CDR3 length equals 15 residues. CDR1 and CDR2 (germline): KGHDR, SFDVKD. CDR3 sequence reads: CATSDTVGSQETQYF.

The chain uses TRBV20-1 and TRBJ2-1; the TCRdb call, TRBD1, lacks DNA for checking. Germline V gives CDR1 DFQATT, CDR2 SNEGSKA (reference sequence). The CDR3 spans 14 residues. CDR3 sequence reads: CSPLDRKSYNEQFF.

The rearrangement uses TRBV29-1 and TRBJ2-1. Germline V gene data show CDR1 as SQVTM and CDR2 as ANQGSEA. The CDR3 is 11 amino acids. CDR3 protein: CSVEVHNEQFF.

The V and J genes are TRBV24-1 and TRBJ2-1. Germline V gives CDR1 KGHDR, CDR2 SFDVKD. The CDR3 runs to 15 residues. The CDR3 here is CATSDLNRPYNEQFF.

J is TRBJ1-4 and V is TRBV4-3; TCRdb outputs TRBD1, but without DNA this stays unchecked. The CDR3 totals 14 residues. Germline-derived CDR1 and CDR2 are LGHNA and YSLEER. CDR3 protein: CASSQGQGGEKLFF.

This chain connects TRBV20-1 to TRBJ2-1; the D call of TRBD1 rests on TCRdb alone, since no DNA is present to check it. Germline V CDR1 and CDR2: DFQATT, SNEGSKA (reference sequence). The length of the CDR3 is 15 residues. The CDR3: CSARDYRVIDKKQFF.

This chain links TRBV20-1 with TRBJ2-5; checking the TCRdb D call of TRBD1 is not possible without DNA. CDR1 is DFQATT and CDR2 is SNEGSKA in the germline V gene (reference sequence). The CDR3 is 13 residues long. The CDR3 reads CSARDAGGKPQYF.

This chain connects TRBV12-3 or TRBV12-4 to TRBJ2-1; TCRdb outputs TRBD1, but without DNA this stays unchecked. This CDR3 has 15 residues. The CDR3 spells CASSLQGLPYNEQFF.

The rearrangement links TRBV20-1 to TRBJ2-3. The CDR3 length is 20 residues. CDR1 is DFQATT and CDR2 is SNEGSKA in the germline V gene (reference sequence). The CDR3: CSASPARHGEVHAPTDTQYF.

The chain links TRBV7-8 to TRBJ2-7; the D call of TRBD1 rests on TCRdb alone, since no DNA is present to check it. CDR3 length equals 14 residues. Germline V CDR1 and CDR2: SGHVS, FQNEAQ. The chain's CDR3 is CASSPAGGLYEQYF.

V usage is TRBV6-2 or TRBV6-3 and J usage is TRBJ2-3; absent DNA, TCRdb's TRBD1 call cannot be checked. CDR3 length equals 13 residues. Germline lookup yields CDR1 MNHEY and CDR2 SVGEGT. CDR3 sequence: CASSPHSTDTQYF.

The chain has TRBV28 and TRBJ2-2; TCRdb selects TRBD2, and the lack of DNA leaves this call unchecked. The CDR3 is made up of 15 amino acids. Germline V gene sequence: CDR1 MDHEN, CDR2 SYDVKM. The CDR3 spells CASSFRLAGTGELFF.